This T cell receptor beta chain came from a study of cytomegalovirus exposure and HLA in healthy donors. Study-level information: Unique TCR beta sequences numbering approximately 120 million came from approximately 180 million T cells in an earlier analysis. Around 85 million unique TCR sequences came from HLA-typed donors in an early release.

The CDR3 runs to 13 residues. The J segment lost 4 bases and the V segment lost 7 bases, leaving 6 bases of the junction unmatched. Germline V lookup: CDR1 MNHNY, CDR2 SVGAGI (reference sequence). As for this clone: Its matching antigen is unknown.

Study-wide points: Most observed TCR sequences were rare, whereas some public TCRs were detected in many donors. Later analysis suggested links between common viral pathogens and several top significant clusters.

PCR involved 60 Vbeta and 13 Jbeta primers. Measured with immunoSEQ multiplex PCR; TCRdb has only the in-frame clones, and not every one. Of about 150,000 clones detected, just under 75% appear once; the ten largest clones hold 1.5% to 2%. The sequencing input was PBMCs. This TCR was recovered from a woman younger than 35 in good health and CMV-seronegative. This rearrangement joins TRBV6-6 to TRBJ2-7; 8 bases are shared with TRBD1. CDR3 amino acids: CASTGTGDYEQYF. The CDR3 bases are TGTGCCAGCACGGGGACAGGAGATTACGAGCAGTACTTC.